Reported below is one T cell receptor beta chain. Its cognate antigen is unknown. This record belongs to a study of blood T cells in healthy people across ages. A second PCR, run for roughly 7 to 11 cycles, used a sample-barcoded 5' primer plus a J-beta primer mix. MiXCR, run by TCRdb on the 5' RACE reads, gives a single entry per CDR3 protein. The data show under 750,000 distinct CDR3 sequences, with roughly 48% seen just once and under 30% held by the top ten. The ends were cut back, 8 bases at V and 3 bases at J, with 14 bases in the middle. CDR1 and CDR2 (germline): MNHEY, SMNVEV (reference sequence). This CDR3 contains 14 residues. Study-wide results and caveats: Using unsorted PBMCs precluded a conclusive naive versus antigen-experienced comparison. Observed TCR beta diversity showed a strong correlation with the percentage of naive T cells as measured by flow cytometry.

The chain is built from TRBV27 and TRBJ2-4; possibly TRBD1 for D (6 bases). The clonotype was recovered from a man of 80 years or more in good health. Sequencing input: blood. The CDR3 here is CASSQGFVKNIQYF. CDR3 in DNA: TGTGCCAGCTCGCAGGGGTTCGTCAAAAACATTCAGTACTTC.